These T cell receptor beta chains were read from a single sample in a study of vaccination effects on CD4 cells after COVID-19. These receptors lack a known antigen. Assay: immunoSEQ multiplex PCR; the TCRdb copy retains only in-frame clones and omits some. The sample carries more than 40,000 clones, around 80% recorded once. Sequenced material: CD4+ T cells from PBMCs cultured with SARS-CoV-2 spike peptides, taken before COVID-19 vaccination. Receptors were obtained from a human donor who received a COVID-19 vaccine. CDR3s include the opening cysteine and the closing phenylalanine or tryptophan. The order of the fields is V gene, J gene, CDR3 protein.

>TRBV2|TRBJ2-2
CASSVLQRPGELFF
>TRBV6-5|TRBJ1-1
CASSYSKRGNTEAFF
>TRBV6-5|TRBJ2-3
CASSYRVVTDTQYF
>TRBV10-3|TRBJ2-1
CAISEPGQGLNEQFF
>TRBV27|TRBJ2-5
CASSSPVAGARETQYF
>TRBV19|TRBJ2-3
CASRRGTSTDTQYF
>TRBV14|TRBJ1-1
CASSQAGITEAFF
>TRBV7-9|TRBJ2-3
CASSFGQPDTQYF
>TRBV20-1|TRBJ1-1
CSAVQGRVFF
>TRBV12-3/TRBV12-4|TRBJ2-2
CASSMLRGELFF
>TRBV18|TRBJ1-2
CASSPGAGANYGYTF
>TRBV24-1|TRBJ2-2
CATSDSSQGAGELFF
>TRBV2|TRBJ1-2
CASSVDRAKDYGYTF
>TRBV7-2|TRBJ2-5
CASSARTGREETQYF
>TRBV4-1|TRBJ1-5
CASSQDGGTAKLQHF
>TRBV15|TRBJ2-5
CATSTRRTSGAQETQYF
>TRBV7-8|TRBJ2-6
CASRLRGGANVLTF
>TRBV19|TRBJ2-2
CATCRVAGTGELFF
>TRBV11-3|TRBJ1-3
CASSPSGTGVSGNTIYF
>TRBV5-4|TRBJ2-2
CASSQRTGFTGELFF
>TRBV19|TRBJ2-3
CASSPQTGQSIPTQYF
>TRBV4-2|TRBJ2-3
CASSQRITTDTQYF
>TRBV28|TRBJ1-2
CASERTDYGYTF
>TRBV7-2|TRBJ1-5
CASSQIRGYQPQHF
>TRBV5-1|TRBJ1-2
CASSPDRYGYTF
>TRBV2|TRBJ2-5
CASKTLSARTQYF
>TRBV3-1/TRBV3-2|TRBJ1-2
CASSQAQGGSYGYTF
>TRBV2|TRBJ2-2
CASKAGSNGGELFF
>TRBV7-9|TRBJ1-2
CASSLGQGPTYGYTF
>TRBV11-2|TRBJ2-2
CASSSSGELFF
>TRBV2|TRBJ1-5
CASSELKLSNQPQHF
>TRBV28|TRBJ1-4
CASRRGGADEKLFF
>TRBV6-4|TRBJ2-1
CASSDTGSSYNEQFF
>TRBV6-4|TRBJ2-3
CASDPSTDTQYF
>TRBV18|TRBJ2-5
CASSPPEKETQYF
>TRBV27|TRBJ1-2
CASSLVGSRGYTF
>TRBV7-8|TRBJ1-2
CASSQTGTDVHGYTF
>TRBV6-5|TRBJ1-1
CASSYIGGFEAFF
>TRBV29-1|TRBJ2-5
CSVGYQETQYF
>TRBV5-1|TRBJ2-5
CASTVTGTQETQYF
>TRBV5-6|TRBJ1-6
CASSSGAGWNSPLHF